This T cell receptor beta chain was sequenced in a study of shared clonotypes between healthy human individuals. Notes on the study in general: Among donors, sharing of clonotypes was expected to be affected by sequencing depth. Clonotypes that were shared across a few donors made up around 5% of naive CD4 clonotypes.

Per the original methods: Without quality scores, immunoSEQ junctional reads could not be filtered like full-length reads. Sequenced by immunoSEQ multiplex PCR; TCRdb stores in-frame clones only, minus some. V, J and clone size were drawn from that table, and D and trimming were deduced from the DNA. The sample shows over a million clones, approximately 96% of them seen only once. Remarks on this clone: Its antigen is as yet unknown.

Germline assignment: CDR1 MDHEN and CDR2 SYDVKM. This CDR3 contains 12 residues. V shed 8 bases and J 4 bases; nucleotides not matched to a gene: 2. The gene calls are TRBV28 and TRBJ2-7, with 10 bases aligning to TRBD1. Input material: naive CD4+ T cells sorted from blood. Described subset: CD45RA+ positively selected. This receptor was identified in a man younger than 40 in good health. CDR3 amino acids: CASADRGYEQYF. DNA of the CDR3: TGTGCCAGCGCGGACAGGGGGTACGAGCAGTACTTC.